This T cell receptor (beta chain) was recorded in a study of shared clonotypes between healthy human individuals. Turning to this clone: Its antigen is not known.

Terminally differentiated effector memory CD45RA+ cells were excluded by CCR7 positive selection of CD45RO-negative cells. Donors were healthy HIV-negative adults without recently reported acute infections or vaccinations. Donors were Caucasian adults residing in Nashville, Tennessee, USA. Germline-derived CDR1 and CDR2 are MNHEY and SMNVEV (reference sequence). Trimming took 8 bases from V and 3 from J; bases not matched to a gene: 26. This CDR3 has 20 residues. Study-level points and caveats: A reduction in generation probabilities was seen for non-shared clonotypes relative to those shared by all four donors.

Assay execution proceeded at the deep level. TCRdb's copy holds only in-frame clones and misses some; the assay was immunoSEQ multiplex PCR. In the table there are around 2.1 million clones, about 93% of which are singletons. The source is a man between 18 and 35 years old in good health. Some clones in this sample may be carry-over from other donors' samples. The sequenced sample was naive CD8+ T cells from PBMCs. The J gene is TRBJ2-5, the V gene TRBV27; TRBD2 aligns across 8 bases. The CDR3 protein is CASGGRGVRWSGRPEETQYF. The DNA for the CDR3 is TGTGCCAGCGGAGGCAGGGGAGTACGGTGGAGCGGGAGACCCGAAGAGACCCAGTACTTC.